A single sample is the source of the 30 T cell receptor beta chains below, sequenced in a study of radiotherapy plus CTLA-4 blockade in lung cancer. Clones were read by immunoSEQ multiplex PCR, and TCRdb kept only the in-frame ones, dropping some. The data show tens of thousands of clones, 70% to 75% seen once. The sample in question was peripheral blood, obtained from a patient treated with radiotherapy plus ipilimumab. All receptors derive from a human donor with non-small cell lung cancer whose response to radiotherapy plus ipilimumab could not be evaluated.

This clone has a handful of counts. This rearrangement joins TRBV9 to TRBJ1-1, with unresolved D. This CDR3 contains 13 residues. The germline V gene encodes CDR1 SGDLS and CDR2 YYNGEE. V was clipped by 0 bases and J by 2 bases, with 5 bases between them. CDR3 sequence (DNA): TGTGCCAGCAGCGTAGGTATCAACACTGAAGCTTTCTTT. Amino acid sequence: CASSVGINTEAFF.

This clone was recorded only once. The DNA of the CDR3 is TGTGCCAGCAGTGAAGCACTAGATACGCAGTATTTT. This translates into CASSEALDTQYF. The genes are TRBV6-1 and TRBJ2-3; D is unclear. This CDR3 has 12 residues. Trimming cost V 0 bases and J 5 bases, with 3 bases left between them. Germline V gene lookup returns CDR1 MNHNS and CDR2 SASEGT.

J is TRBJ2-1 and V is TRBV9; 9 bases line up with TRBD2. The germline V gene has CDR1 SGDLS and CDR2 YYNGEE. The CDR3 runs 14 residues. Trimming cost V 1 base and J 11 bases; bases outside gene matches: 7. Here the CDR3 reads CASSVPSAGGQQFF. Here the CDR3 DNA reads TGTGCCAGCAGCGTACCATCAGCGGGAGGACAGCAGTTCTTC.

The chain employs TRBV5-1 and TRBJ2-1, with 8 nucleotides matching TRBD1. V shed 4 bases, J shed 4 bases, and the junction held 7 bases outside the gene matches. Germline V gene sequence: CDR1 SGHRS, CDR2 YFSETQ. This CDR3 has 15 residues. Here the CDR3 DNA reads TGCGCCAGCAGCCAGGGACAGGCGGTGTACAATGAGCAGTTCTTC. Residues: CASSQGQAVYNEQFF.

The rearrangement joins TRBV19 to TRBJ2-3, with TRBD1 as a possible D gene (6 bases). The CDR3 extends over 15 amino acids. Trimming stripped 3 bases from V and 0 bases from J, with 10 bases between. Germline-derived CDR1 and CDR2 are LNHDA and SQIVND (reference sequence). The CDR3 coding sequence is TGTGCCAGTAGTATGAGGCAGGGGAGCACAGATACGCAGTATTTT. Residues: CASSMRQGSTDTQYF.

With respect to this clone: This sample includes further DNA sequences coding for the same CDR3. The chain employs TRBV6-1 and TRBJ2-5; 7 bases map to TRBD1. J was trimmed by 2 bases and V by 6 bases; bases with no gene match: 3. This CDR3 is built from 13 residues. Germline V gives CDR1 MNHNS, CDR2 SASEGT. The CDR3 region is CASSRGQQETQYF. CDR3 coding DNA: TGTGCCAGCAGCCGGGGACAGCAAGAGACCCAGTACTTC.

CDR3 amino acids: CASSSGGLSAGANVLTF. The CDR3 bases are TGTGCCAGCAGTTCAGGGGGCCTAAGCGCTGGGGCCAACGTCCTGACTTTC. The chain is built from TRBV9 and TRBJ2-6, with 8 bases identical to TRBD1. V was clipped by 5 bases and J by 2 bases; unmatched bases: 9. The CDR3 totals 17 residues. Germline values: CDR1 SGDLS, CDR2 YYNGEE.

The gene calls are TRBV28 and TRBJ1-2; the D gene is possibly TRBD1 (5 bases). The ends were cut back, 6 bases at V and 2 bases at J, with 16 bases in the middle. The CDR3 totals 15 residues. CDR1 is MDHEN and CDR2 is SYDVKM in the germline V gene. The CDR3 reads CASRYRQSLNYGYTF. DNA of the CDR3: TGTGCCAGCAGATACCGACAGAGCCTGAACTATGGCTACACCTTC.

The V call is TRBV28, the J call TRBJ1-1; D gene ambiguous. V dropped 2 bases and J dropped 2 bases, with 6 bases sitting between them. The V gene's germline CDR1 is MDHEN and CDR2 SYDVKM. This CDR3 region has 13 residues. The CDR3 region has the DNA TGTGCCAGCAGTTTAGAGCTCAACACTGAAGCTTTCTTT. It specifies CASSLELNTEAFF.

The J gene is TRBJ2-7, the V gene TRBV7-9; D might be TRBD2 (5 bases). The CDR3 totals 14 residues. V lost 0 bases, J lost 6 bases, and 12 bases lay in between. Looked up from germline, CDR1 is SEHNR and CDR2 is FQNEAQ (reference sequence). Written as DNA, the CDR3 is TGTGCCAGCAGCTTAGCGACTACCGACCGCGAGCAGTACTTC. It specifies CASSLATTDREQYF.

This chain joins TRBV7-2 and TRBJ1-2, with 11 bases aligning to TRBD1. Germline CDR1 reads SGHTA; CDR2 reads FQGNSA. The CDR3 runs to 14 residues. V dropped 4 bases and J dropped 8; count of bases not matched to a gene: 6. The CDR3 spells CASSYRGQGEGYTF. Written as DNA, the CDR3 is TGTGCCAGCAGCTACAGGGGACAGGGGGAAGGCTACACCTTC.

The rearrangement joins TRBV5-8 to TRBJ2-7; perhaps TRBD1 as D (5 bases). Trimming took off 2 bases at V and 4 bases at J, with 16 bases between the two ends. The CDR3 runs 15 residues. CDR1 is SGHTS and CDR2 is YDEGEE in the germline V gene. The CDR3 loop is CASSFTWGAGYEQYF. The CDR3 nucleotides are TGTGCCAGCAGCTTTACGTGGGGCGCAGGGTACGAGCAGTACTTC.

This clone was seen more than once but under ten times. The CDR3, as DNA: TGTGCCAGCAGCCCGAGACAGGGTTTAGGCGCGAACACCGGGGAGCTGTTTTTT. Its translation: CASSPRQGLGANTGELFF. The chain joins TRBV5-4 to TRBJ2-2; 7 nucleotides align to TRBD1. J gave up 0 bases and V 4 bases, and 12 bases lay outside the gene matches. CDR3 size: 18 residues. Germline V gene sequence: CDR1 SGHNT, CDR2 YYREEE (reference sequence).

The chain carries TRBV2 and TRBJ2-7, with D unresolved. The CDR3 covers 15 residues. CDR1 is SNHLY and CDR2 is FYNNEI in the germline V gene. V lost 3 bases and J lost 1, with 13 bases in between. The CDR3 bases are TGTGCCAGCAGTGAGGGCACGCTACCTTCCTACGAGCAGTACTTC. Translated, it gives CASSEGTLPSYEQYF.

The V and J genes are TRBV5-4 and TRBJ2-5; a possible D gene is TRBD2 (6 bases). Germline V gene lookup returns CDR1 SGHNT and CDR2 YYREEE (reference sequence). With 4 bases removed from V and 3 bases from J, the gap between germline ends came to 10 bases. This CDR3 has 13 amino acids. CDR3 in DNA: TGTGCCAGCAGCCCATGGGGGGAAGAGACCCAGTACTTC. This sequence encodes CASSPWGEETQYF.

This chain connects TRBV5-1 to TRBJ2-3, with D perhaps TRBD2 (6 bases). The CDR3 is made up of 15 amino acids. Trimming stripped 4 bases from V and 4 bases from J, with 16 bases between. Germline V gene lookup returns CDR1 SGHRS and CDR2 YFSETQ. Written as DNA, the CDR3 is TGCGCCAGCAGCCCCGACGCCGGGGGTGCAGATACGCAGTATTTT. Its protein product is CASSPDAGGADTQYF.

The V and J genes are TRBV11-2 and TRBJ2-7, with 10 bases lining up with TRBD2. V shed 5 bases, J shed 3 bases, and the junction held 7 bases outside the gene matches. This CDR3 region has 15 residues. Germline V CDR1 and CDR2: SGHAT, FQNNGV. Here the CDR3 reads CASSPGLADIYEQYF. The CDR3 region has the DNA TGTGCCAGCAGCCCCGGACTAGCGGACATCTACGAGCAGTACTTC. Variable domain in full (rest from reference TRBV11-2 and TRBJ2-7): EAGVAQSPRYKIIEKRQSVAFWCNPISGHATLYWYQQILGQGPKLLIQFQNNGVVDDSQLPKDRFSAERLKGVDSTLKIQPAKLEDSAVYLCASSPGLADIYEQYFGPGTRLTVT.

The chain carries TRBV6-5 and TRBJ2-7, with 14 bases identical to TRBD2. Unmatched junction bases numbered 4, after V lost 6 bases and J lost 3 bases. Germline loops: CDR1 MNHEY, CDR2 SVGAGI. This CDR3 is 15 amino acids long. The CDR3 sequence is CASRPGTSGGYEQYF. The CDR3, as DNA: TGTGCCAGCAGACCCGGGACTAGCGGGGGCTACGAGCAGTACTTC.

By its share, this clone is medium-sized (0.01 to 0.1%). The CDR3 is CAISTTGPDTEAFF. Here the CDR3 DNA reads TGTGCCATCAGCACGACAGGGCCGGACACTGAAGCTTTCTTT. The rearrangement links TRBV10-3 to TRBJ1-1; 7 bases are a match to TRBD1. CDR1 is ENHRY, CDR2 SYGVKD, per germline. The CDR3 consists of 14 residues. V lost 6 bases, J lost 3 bases, and 7 bases stayed unmatched.

The chain uses TRBV28 and TRBJ1-5; TRBD1 matches at 9 bases. The V gene end was trimmed by 5 bases and the J gene end by 3 bases; junction bases not matched to a gene: 11. Per the germline V gene, CDR1 is MDHEN and CDR2 is SYDVKM. This CDR3 region has 17 residues. This CDR3 is CASSLPTGQGHNQPQHF. CDR3 coding DNA: TGTGCCAGCAGTCTACCAACGGGACAGGGACACAATCAGCCCCAGCATTTT.

The chain carries TRBV6-1 and TRBJ1-2, with D hard to call. The germline V gene has CDR1 MNHNS and CDR2 SASEGT. This CDR3 has 13 residues. Trimming took 5 bases from V and 4 from J, leaving 11 bases between them. The CDR3 DNA is TGTGCCAGCAGTCCTATTTCGCTCTATGGCTACACCTTC. Residues: CASSPISLYGYTF.

The chain recombines TRBV9 with TRBJ1-3, with D possibly matching TRBD1 (5 bases). V lost 0 bases and J 4 bases, leaving 20 bases between the germline ends. The CDR3 covers 18 residues. Germline V lookup: CDR1 SGDLS, CDR2 YYNGEE. This chain's CDR3 is CASSVGTLGGSPGNTIYF. As DNA, the CDR3 is TGTGCCAGCAGCGTAGGCACCCTCGGGGGAAGCCCCGGAAACACCATATATTTT.

This clone turned up a few times. The J gene is TRBJ2-3, the V gene TRBV18; TRBD2 aligns across 9 bases. J gave up 6 bases and V 3 bases, and 7 bases lay outside the gene matches. CDR3 size: 15 residues. Per germline, CDR1 KGHSH and CDR2 LQKENI. CDR3 sequence (DNA): TGTGCCAGCTCACCGAAAATCCTAGCGGGGGATACGCAGTATTTT. It codes for CASSPKILAGDTQYF.

The V call is TRBV11-3, the J call TRBJ2-2; D gene ambiguous. Germline CDR1 reads SGHNT; CDR2 reads YENEEA. The CDR3 loop spans 13 amino acids. The V end lost 6 bases, the J end lost 5 bases, and 10 bases lay between the germline ends. The CDR3 is CASSSLVTGELFF. As DNA, the CDR3 is TGTGCCAGCAGTTCACTGGTAACCGGGGAGCTGTTTTTT.

In its sample, this clone was seen a few times. The chain has TRBV5-4 and TRBJ2-4; possibly TRBD1 for D (5 bases). CDR1 is SGHNT, CDR2 YYREEE, per germline (reference sequence). Trimming took 0 bases from V and 3 from J, leaving 16 bases between them. This CDR3 is 17 amino acids long. The CDR3 sequence is CASSLESGSRGKNIQYF. The CDR3 DNA reads TGTGCCAGCAGCTTGGAGTCAGGGTCGAGAGGCAAAAACATTCAGTACTTC.

The J gene is TRBJ2-2, the V gene TRBV5-1; no clear D. The CDR3 is 13 amino acids. Germline assignment: CDR1 SGHRS and CDR2 YFSETQ. Trimming took 0 bases from V and 6 from J, leaving 6 bases between them. Here the CDR3 DNA reads TGCGCCAGCAGCTTGGGTCTACCCGGGGAGCTGTTTTTT. Protein product: CASSLGLPGELFF.

The rearrangement links TRBV4-1 to TRBJ2-5; 13 bases line up with TRBD2. Trimming removed 0 bases from V and 5 bases from J; junction bases left unmatched: 6. The germline V gene encodes CDR1 MGHRA and CDR2 YSYEKL. The CDR3 spans 17 residues. The CDR3 coding sequence is TGCGCCAGCAGCCAAGATAGGACTAGCGGGAGTCAGGAGACCCAGTACTTC. It codes for CASSQDRTSGSQETQYF.

This clone has more than one count but fewer than ten. The chain combines TRBV19 with TRBJ1-1; D is undetermined. The germline V and J ends were trimmed by 6 bases and 3 bases, with 17 bases remaining between them. This CDR3 is built from 15 residues. The germline V gene encodes CDR1 LNHDA and CDR2 SQIVND (reference sequence). The DNA for the CDR3 is TGTGCCAGTAGGCCTTCACCTGGTCGGGACACTGAAGCTTTCTTT. Amino acid sequence: CASRPSPGRDTEAFF. The full variable domain, its missing parts supplied by reference TRBV19 and TRBJ1-1, is DGGITQSPKYLFRKEGQNVTLSCEQNLNHDAMYWYRQDPGQGLRLIYYSQIVNDFQKGDIAEGYSVSREKKESFPLTVTSAQKNPTAFYLCASRPSPGRDTEAFFGQGTRLTVV.

This clone was counted a few times. In nucleotides, the CDR3 is TGTGCCACCAGCAGAGATCGGCAGGGGCAAGTTGGCTACACCTTC. This translates into CATSRDRQGQVGYTF. The chain uses TRBV15 and TRBJ1-2; D perhaps matches TRBD1 (6 bases). Germline CDR1 and CDR2: LNHNV and YYDKDF (reference sequence). Trimming took off 0 bases at V and 7 bases at J, with 15 bases between the two ends. The CDR3 consists of 15 residues.

There are a few counts of this clone. At the DNA level, this CDR3 is encoded by other sequences in the same sample as well. V gene TRBV5-1 combines with J gene TRBJ2-5, with 8 bases lining up with TRBD2. Trimming at V came to 4 bases and at J to 5 bases, leaving 4 bases not matched to a gene. CDR1 and CDR2 from the germline V gene are SGHRS and YFSETQ. There are 13 residues in the CDR3. The CDR3 DNA reads as TGCGCCAGCAGCAGCGGGAGTACGGAGACCCAGTACTTC. Translated, it gives CASSSGSTETQYF. Full variable domain (remainder filled in from reference TRBV5-1 and TRBJ2-5): KAGVTQTPRYLIKTRGQQVTLSCSPISGHRSVSWYQQTPGQGLQFLFEYFSETQRNKGNFPGRFSGRQFSNSRSEMNVSTLELGDSALYLCASSSGSTETQYFGPGTRLLVL.